The rows below give T cell receptor beta chains drawn from one sample of a study of blood T cells in healthy people across ages. From the 5' RACE reads, TCRdb called clonotypes with MiXCR, one entry per CDR3 protein. The data contain fewer than 900,000 distinct CDR3 sequences, 35% to 45% of them singletons. The sequenced sample consisted of blood. The receptors originated from a woman aged 55-69 years in good health. Both conserved end residues are part of each CDR3. D genes are given only for firm matches. Clone sizes are given selectively: once, few, many, or a class where the clone is expanded.

D gene: NA; clone size: few; J gene: TRBJ2-1; V gene: TRBV3-1; CDR3 protein: CASSQDGQYNEQFF; CDR3 DNA: TGTGCCAGCAGCCAAGATGGCCAATACAATGAGCAGTTCTTC
D gene: NA; clone size: NA; J gene: TRBJ2-2; V gene: TRBV9; CDR3 protein: CASSVLPRETGELFF; CDR3 DNA: TGTGCCAGCAGCGTACTCCCCAGGGAGACCGGGGAGCTGTTTTTT
D gene: TRBD2; clone size: NA; J gene: TRBJ2-3; V gene: TRBV18; CDR3 protein: CASSPSRTSASADTQYF; CDR3 DNA: TGTGCCAGCTCACCGAGTCGGACTAGCGCGTCGGCAGATACGCAGTATTTT
D gene: NA; clone size: NA; J gene: TRBJ2-3; V gene: TRBV30; CDR3 protein: CAWSVAKNTDTQYF; CDR3 DNA: TGTGCCTGGAGTGTAGCGAAAAACACAGATACGCAGTATTTT
D gene: NA; clone size: NA; J gene: TRBJ2-1; V gene: TRBV7-3; CDR3 protein: CASSLSVRQGDPAEQFF; CDR3 DNA: TGTGCCAGCAGCTTAAGTGTTCGGCAGGGAGATCCCGCTGAGCAGTTCTTC
D gene: NA; clone size: few; J gene: TRBJ1-6; V gene: TRBV3-1; CDR3 protein: CASSQGNSPLHF; CDR3 DNA: TGTGCCAGCAGCCAAGGGAATTCACCCCTCCACTTT
D gene: TRBD2; clone size: few; J gene: TRBJ2-7; V gene: TRBV18; CDR3 protein: CASSVLGQGLAGPTYEQYF; CDR3 DNA: TGTGCCAGCTCAGTTCTGGGACAGGGACTAGCGGGGCCAACCTACGAGCAGTACTTC
D gene: NA; clone size: few; J gene: TRBJ1-1; V gene: TRBV9; CDR3 protein: CASSAFWENTEAFF; CDR3 DNA: TGTGCCAGCAGCGCCTTTTGGGAGAACACTGAAGCTTTCTTT
D gene: TRBD1; clone size: many; J gene: TRBJ1-5; V gene: TRBV20-1; CDR3 protein: CSASGGQTQHF; CDR3 DNA: TGCAGTGCTAGCGGGGGACAGACCCAGCATTTT
D gene: NA; clone size: NA; J gene: TRBJ1-3; V gene: TRBV7-9; CDR3 protein: CASSPAAFAGNTIYF; CDR3 DNA: TGTGCCAGCAGCCCCGCGGCCTTTGCCGGAAACACCATATATTTT
D gene: NA; clone size: NA; J gene: TRBJ2-1; V gene: TRBV7-7; CDR3 protein: CASSPSHSNEQFF; CDR3 DNA: TGTGCTAGCAGCCCAAGCCACTCCAATGAGCAGTTCTTC
D gene: NA; clone size: NA; J gene: TRBJ2-1; V gene: TRBV4-3; CDR3 protein: CASSPRQDHSSYNEQFF; CDR3 DNA: TGCGCCAGCAGCCCCCGCCAAGATCACAGCTCCTACAATGAGCAGTTCTTC
D gene: NA; clone size: few; J gene: TRBJ2-3; V gene: TRBV7-2; CDR3 protein: CASSSRYPGDTQYF; CDR3 DNA: TGTGCCAGCAGCTCCCGTTACCCTGGGGATACGCAGTATTTT
D gene: NA; clone size: NA; J gene: TRBJ2-5; V gene: TRBV7-2; CDR3 protein: CASSWSRGHQETQYF; CDR3 DNA: TGTGCCAGCAGCTGGAGCCGGGGGCACCAAGAGACCCAGTACTTC
D gene: NA; clone size: few; J gene: TRBJ2-3; V gene: TRBV12-3/TRBV12-4; CDR3 protein: CASSMDTQYF; CDR3 DNA: TGTGCCAGCAGTATGGATACGCAGTATTTT
D gene: TRBD2; clone size: few; J gene: TRBJ2-7; V gene: TRBV7-9; CDR3 protein: CASSFSGRGGYEQYF; CDR3 DNA: TGTGCCAGCAGCTTCAGCGGGAGGGGGGGCTACGAGCAGTACTTC
D gene: NA; clone size: NA; J gene: TRBJ1-2; V gene: TRBV12-3/TRBV12-4; CDR3 protein: CASRGDSYGYTF; CDR3 DNA: TGTGCCAGCAGGGGCGACAGCTATGGCTACACCTTC
D gene: NA; clone size: NA; J gene: TRBJ2-4; V gene: TRBV7-2; CDR3 protein: CASSLDPPGVKNIQYF; CDR3 DNA: TGTGCCAGCAGCTTAGACCCTCCAGGGGTCAAAAACATTCAGTACTTC
D gene: NA; clone size: few; J gene: TRBJ1-5; V gene: TRBV20-1; CDR3 protein: CSARDQGFTSQPQHF; CDR3 DNA: TGCAGTGCTAGAGATCAGGGGTTTACTAGTCAGCCCCAGCATTTT
D gene: TRBD1; clone size: NA; J gene: TRBJ1-4; V gene: TRBV10-3; CDR3 protein: CAISPVHSDREEKLFF; CDR3 DNA: TGTGCCATCAGTCCTGTCCACTCGGACAGGGAAGAAAAACTGTTTTTT
D gene: NA; clone size: many; J gene: TRBJ1-1; V gene: TRBV7-2; CDR3 protein: CASSLVPGDTEAFF; CDR3 DNA: TGTGCCAGCAGCTTAGTCCCCGGGGACACTGAAGCTTTCTTT
D gene: NA; clone size: NA; J gene: TRBJ1-1; V gene: TRBV5-1; CDR3 protein: CASFFGVEGTEAFF; CDR3 DNA: TGCGCCAGTTTTTTCGGGGTTGAGGGTACTGAAGCTTTCTTT
D gene: NA; clone size: many; J gene: TRBJ2-7; V gene: TRBV6-1; CDR3 protein: CASFIAGPSYEQYF; CDR3 DNA: TGTGCCAGCTTTATCGCTGGGCCATCCTACGAGCAGTACTTC
D gene: NA; clone size: NA; J gene: TRBJ2-1; V gene: TRBV4-1; CDR3 protein: CASSPLVGNEQFF; CDR3 DNA: TGCGCCAGCAGCCCCCTAGTTGGCAATGAGCAGTTCTTC
D gene: TRBD1; clone size: NA; J gene: TRBJ2-1; V gene: TRBV27; CDR3 protein: CASSLGTGGDEQFF; CDR3 DNA: TGTGCCAGCAGTTTGGGGACAGGGGGCGATGAGCAGTTCTTC
D gene: NA; clone size: NA; J gene: TRBJ2-6; V gene: TRBV14; CDR3 protein: CASSQGWGRGPSGANVLTF; CDR3 DNA: TGTGCCAGCAGCCAAGGGTGGGGCAGGGGCCCCTCTGGGGCCAACGTCCTGACTTTC